These T cell receptor beta chains were read from a single sample in a study of blood T cell repertoires in COVID-19. This table comes from immunoSEQ multiplex PCR, and its TCRdb copy is limited to in-frame clones, with some not included. This table holds fewer than 700,000 clones, 85% to 90% found once. Sequencing used peripheral blood. These receptors originate from a woman aged 50 to 60 with COVID-19, enrolled during active disease. CDR3s include the opening cysteine and the closing phenylalanine or tryptophan. The D gene is left open where the match is weak. Clone size, where shown, is once, few, many, or a class for clones that have expanded.

TRBJ2-7 TRBV7-9 - - CASSLATDEQYF TGTGCCAGCAGCCTTGCAACGGACGAGCAGTACTTC
TRBJ2-2 TRBV7-3 once TRBD2 CASSHYGLAGVTLPNTGELFF TGTGCCAGCAGCCACTACGGCCTAGCGGGGGTCACCCTACCGAACACCGGGGAGCTGTTTTTT
TRBJ1-6 TRBV19 - - CASNNGGHNNSPLHF TGTGCCAGTAACAACGGGGGGCATAATAATTCACCCCTCCACTTT
TRBJ1-1 TRBV28 - - CASRNQGRSISNTEAFF TGTGCCAGCAGGAATCAGGGGCGATCTATATCGAACACTGAAGCTTTCTTT
TRBJ1-6 TRBV19 - TRBD1 CASSASTGVGNSPLHF TGTGCCAGTAGTGCGTCTACAGGGGTAGGTAATTCACCCCTCCACTTT
TRBJ2-2 TRBV5-5 - - CASSRGITGELFF TGTGCCAGCAGCAGGGGGATCACCGGGGAGCTGTTTTTT
TRBJ1-3 TRBV19 - - CASSIAAGDSGNTIYF TGTGCCAGTAGTATAGCGGCAGGGGATTCTGGAAACACCATATATTTT
TRBJ1-4 TRBV7-2 - - CASSRPRGYREKLFF TGTGCCAGCAGCCGCCCCAGGGGATATCGGGAAAAACTGTTTTTT
TRBJ1-1 TRBV7-9 - - CASHRINTEAFF TGTGCCAGCCACAGGATAAACACTGAAGCTTTCTTT
TRBJ1-1 TRBV19 - - CASSRTGQGTEAFF TGTGCCAGTAGTAGGACGGGACAAGGCACTGAAGCTTTCTTT
TRBJ1-1 TRBV11-3 - - CASSLDTLTEAFF TGTGCCAGCAGCTTAGATACACTAACTGAAGCTTTCTTT
TRBJ1-2 TRBV3-1/TRBV3-2 - - CASSYAQTKTF TGTGCCAGCAGTTATGCACAGACCAAGACCTTC
TRBJ2-2 TRBV19 - - CASSIWRGELFF TGTGCCAGTAGTATATGGAGAGGGGAGCTGTTTTTT
TRBJ2-3 TRBV5-4 - - CASQLEGTDTQYF TGTGCCAGCCAGCTAGAAGGCACAGATACGCAGTATTTT
TRBJ1-3 TRBV19 - - CASSRTGNSGNTIYF TGTGCCAGTAGTAGGACTGGGAACTCTGGAAACACCATATATTTT
TRBJ1-3 TRBV6-5 - - CASRVNALTGNTIYF TGTGCCAGCCGGGTCAACGCCTTGACTGGAAACACCATATATTTT
TRBJ1-6 TRBV4-1 - - CASSRGSRGGMNSPLHF TGCGCCAGCAGCCGGGGGTCCAGGGGCGGTATGAATTCACCCCTCCACTTT
TRBJ1-2 TRBV9 - TRBD1 CASSPQDRGDYGYTF TGTGCCAGCAGCCCCCAGGACAGGGGGGACTATGGCTACACCTTC
TRBJ1-1 TRBV30 - TRBD1 CAWSPGQINTEAFF TGTGCCTGGAGCCCGGGACAGATAAACACTGAAGCTTTCTTT
TRBJ2-5 TRBV21-1 - - CASSKEGGTETQYF TGTGCCAGCAGCAAAGAAGGGGGCACAGAGACCCAGTACTTC
TRBJ1-2 TRBV7-3 - - CASMRLVRRGAIYGYTF TGTGCCAGCATGAGACTCGTACGTCGGGGAGCGATATATGGCTACACCTTC
TRBJ2-3 TRBV9 - TRBD2 CASSVATGGPNTQYF TGTGCCAGCAGCGTAGCTACGGGGGGGCCGAATACGCAGTATTTT
TRBJ2-3 TRBV5-1 - TRBD1 CASSSDRETDTQYF TGCGCCAGCAGCTCGGACAGGGAAACAGATACGCAGTATTTT
TRBJ2-1 TRBV20-1 - - CSASTLLGANEQFF TGCAGTGCTAGTACCCTACTAGGCGCCAATGAGCAGTTCTTC
TRBJ2-7 TRBV10-3 - - CAIRDSTYEQYF TGTGCCATCAGGGACAGTACCTACGAGCAGTACTTC
TRBJ2-7 TRBV9 - - CASSVAPGAYEQYF TGTGCCAGCAGCGTAGCCCCCGGGGCCTACGAGCAGTACTTC
TRBJ1-4 TRBV2 once - CASSEARTNEKLFF TGTGCCAGCAGTGAAGCACGGACTAATGAAAAACTGTTTTTT
TRBJ1-1 TRBV4-1 once - CASRSQGMNTEAFF TGCGCCAGCAGATCGCAGGGGATGAACACTGAAGCTTTCTTT
TRBJ1-2 TRBV4-1 - - CASSPTQEPYGYTF TGCGCCAGCAGCCCCACACAGGAGCCCTATGGCTACACCTTC
TRBJ1-2 TRBV3-1/TRBV3-2 many - CASSQQATGYGYTF TGTGCCAGCAGCCAGCAGGCTACCGGCTATGGCTACACCTTC
TRBJ2-1 TRBV5-1 once TRBD1 CASSLGQGVNEQFF TGCGCCAGCAGCCTTGGACAGGGGGTCAATGAGCAGTTCTTC
TRBJ1-2 TRBV9 - - CASSVARGPPGSANYGYTF TGTGCCAGCAGCGTAGCGCGTGGACCCCCGGGATCAGCTAACTATGGCTACACCTTC
TRBJ1-1 TRBV18 - - CASSREEDTEAFF TGTGCCAGCTCGAGGGAGGAGGACACTGAAGCTTTCTTT
TRBJ2-7 TRBV19 few - CASSILAGGGYEQYF TGTGCCAGTAGTATTCTGGCAGGAGGAGGCTACGAGCAGTACTTC
TRBJ2-2 TRBV9 - TRBD2 CASSASGTSLPTGELFF TGTGCCAGCAGCGCCTCCGGGACTAGCTTACCCACCGGGGAGCTGTTTTTT
TRBJ2-7 TRBV19 - - CATGQNYEQYF TGTGCCACAGGACAGAACTACGAGCAGTACTTC
TRBJ1-6 TRBV19 - - CVDGAGSPSLKNSPLHF TGTGTGGATGGGGCAGGTTCTCCCTCACTCAAAAATTCACCCCTCCACTTT
TRBJ1-1 TRBV2 - - CATKVRGNTEAFF TGTGCCACCAAGGTCCGGGGGAACACTGAAGCTTTCTTT
TRBJ2-7 TRBV7-9 - - CASSSSWDTYYEQYF TGTGCCAGCAGCTCCTCCTGGGACACTTACTACGAGCAGTACTTC
TRBJ2-4 TRBV9 - - CASSVAGGAKNIQYF TGTGCCAGCAGCGTAGCAGGTGGGGCCAAAAACATTCAGTACTTC
TRBJ1-2 TRBV28 - - CASSFNVLGGYGYTF TGTGCCAGCAGTTTTAATGTTCTGGGGGGTTATGGCTACACCTTC
TRBJ1-3 TRBV5-8 - TRBD1 CASRTRTGENTIYF TGTGCCAGCAGAACCCGGACAGGGGAAAACACCATATATTTT
TRBJ2-7 TRBV7-9 - - CASSLNAGNSEQYF TGTGCCAGCAGCTTAAACGCAGGGAATAGCGAGCAGTACTTC
TRBJ1-3 TRBV3-1/TRBV3-2 - - CASSQAGVPGNTIYF TGTGCCAGCAGCCAAGCGGGGGTCCCTGGAAACACCATATATTTT
TRBJ2-3 TRBV4-1 - TRBD2 CASSQGRAGDSDTQYF TGCGCCAGCAGCCAAGGGAGAGCGGGGGATTCGGATACGCAGTATTTT
TRBJ2-3 TRBV9 - - CASGTGQDTQYF TGTGCCAGCGGAACAGGGCAAGATACGCAGTATTTT
TRBJ2-3 TRBV5-1 once - CASSLVSPGHTDTQYF TGCGCCAGCAGCTTGGTGTCCCCTGGCCACACAGATACGCAGTATTTT
TRBJ1-1 TRBV7-9 - - CASSLLAPGEAFF TGTGCCAGCAGCTTACTAGCCCCAGGTGAAGCTTTCTTT
TRBJ1-2 TRBV4-2 - TRBD1 CASSQDVTGGNYGYTF TGTGCCAGCAGCCAAGATGTCACAGGGGGTAACTATGGCTACACCTTC
TRBJ2-1 TRBV4-1 - TRBD2 CASSPPLAGERGNEQFF TGCGCCAGCAGCCCCCCACTAGCGGGGGAACGGGGCAATGAGCAGTTCTTC
TRBJ1-1 TRBV12-3/TRBV12-4 - - CASRGWENTEAFF TGTGCCAGCCGAGGGTGGGAGAACACTGAAGCTTTCTTT
TRBJ2-1 TRBV28 - TRBD2 CASSPLAGAYNEQFF TGTGCCAGCAGCCCATTAGCGGGGGCTTACAATGAGCAGTTCTTC
TRBJ2-7 TRBV6-1 once TRBD2 CASSANRLAGTDGPYF TGTGCCAGCAGTGCAAATAGATTAGCGGGGACTGACGGACCGTACTTC